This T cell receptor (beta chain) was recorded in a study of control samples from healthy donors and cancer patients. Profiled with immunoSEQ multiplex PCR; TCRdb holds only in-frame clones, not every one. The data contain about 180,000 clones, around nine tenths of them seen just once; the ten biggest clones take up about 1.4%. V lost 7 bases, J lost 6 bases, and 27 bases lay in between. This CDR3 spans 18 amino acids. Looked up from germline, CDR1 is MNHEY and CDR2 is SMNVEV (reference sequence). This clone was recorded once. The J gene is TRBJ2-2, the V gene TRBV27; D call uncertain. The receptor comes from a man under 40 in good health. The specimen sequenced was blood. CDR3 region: CASTPLSDITRSPGELFF. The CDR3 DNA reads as TGTGCCAGCACTCCCCTCTCTGATATTACCCGCAGTCCCGGGGAGCTGTTTTTT.